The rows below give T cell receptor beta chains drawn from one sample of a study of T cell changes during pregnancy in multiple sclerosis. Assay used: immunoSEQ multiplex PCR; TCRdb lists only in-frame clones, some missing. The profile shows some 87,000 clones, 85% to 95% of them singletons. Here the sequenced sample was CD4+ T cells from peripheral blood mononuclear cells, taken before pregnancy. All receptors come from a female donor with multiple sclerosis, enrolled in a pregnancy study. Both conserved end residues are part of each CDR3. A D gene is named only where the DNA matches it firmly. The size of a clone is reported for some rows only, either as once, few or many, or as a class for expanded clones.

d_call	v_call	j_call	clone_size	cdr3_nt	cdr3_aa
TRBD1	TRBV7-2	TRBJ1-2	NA	TGTGCCAGCAGCTACCACCACCGGGACAGGGGGGATGGCTACACCTTC	CASSYHHRDRGDGYTF
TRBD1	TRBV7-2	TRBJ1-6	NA	TGTGCCAGCAGCTCGGACAGGTTTAATTCACCCCTCCACTTT	CASSSDRFNSPLHF
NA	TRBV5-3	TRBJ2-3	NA	TGTGCCAGAAGCGGCGAACTAACGTCCTGGGGCACAGATACGCAGTATTTT	CARSGELTSWGTDTQYF
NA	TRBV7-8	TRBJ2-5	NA	TGTGCCAGCAGCTTAGCCGGCGGGGAGACCCAGTACTTC	CASSLAGGETQYF
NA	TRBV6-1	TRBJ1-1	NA	TGTGCCAGCAGTGAGGAGCAGGGGATGAACACTGAAGCTTTCTTT	CASSEEQGMNTEAFF
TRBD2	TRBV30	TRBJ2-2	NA	TGTGCCTGGAGGCGGGGACTAGCGTCCACCGGGGAGCTGTTTTTT	CAWRRGLASTGELFF
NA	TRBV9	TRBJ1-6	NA	TGTGCCAGCGCCGCGGGACTTAATTCACCCCTCCACTTT	CASAAGLNSPLHF
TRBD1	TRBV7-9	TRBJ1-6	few	TGTGCCAGCAGCCCTTGGACAGGGGTGGATTCACCCCTCCACTTT	CASSPWTGVDSPLHF
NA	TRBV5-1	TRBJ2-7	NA	TGCGCCAGCAGCCCTCGGGACTCCCCGTCCTACGAGCAGTACTTC	CASSPRDSPSYEQYF
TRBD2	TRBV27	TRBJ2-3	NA	TGTGCCAGCAGTCGACTAGCTTTCACAGATACGCAGTATTTT	CASSRLAFTDTQYF
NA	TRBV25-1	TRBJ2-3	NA	TGTGCCAGCAGTGAGACAGTGAGCACAGATACGCAGTATTTT	CASSETVSTDTQYF
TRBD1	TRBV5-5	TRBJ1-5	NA	TGTGCCAGCAGCTACCAGACAGGGGAGGGCAATCAGCCCCAGCATTTT	CASSYQTGEGNQPQHF
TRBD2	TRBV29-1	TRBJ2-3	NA	TGCAGCGTGAAAAGGGGCGGGGGGCTCACAGATACGCAGTATTTT	CSVKRGGGLTDTQYF
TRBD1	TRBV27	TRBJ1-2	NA	TGTGCCAGCAGTCCTCGACAGGGGACATTCCCCAACTATGGCTACACCTTC	CASSPRQGTFPNYGYTF
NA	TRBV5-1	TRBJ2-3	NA	TGCGCCAGCAGCTCTCTCCCCCAGGGTGCAGATACGCAGTATTTT	CASSSLPQGADTQYF
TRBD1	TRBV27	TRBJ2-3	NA	TGTGCCAGCAGCTACAGGGGGCCGACAGATACGCAGTATTTT	CASSYRGPTDTQYF
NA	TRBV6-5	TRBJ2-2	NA	TGTGCCAGCAGAGAGAATCTTTTCGGGGAGCTGTTTTTT	CASRENLFGELFF
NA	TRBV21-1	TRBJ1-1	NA	TGTGCCAGCAGCAATTCGGGGAACACTGAAGCTTTCTTT	CASSNSGNTEAFF
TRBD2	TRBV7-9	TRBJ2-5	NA	TGTGCCAGCAGCTTCTCTAGCGGGAGTGAAGAGACCCAGTACTTC	CASSFSSGSEETQYF
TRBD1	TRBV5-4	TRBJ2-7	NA	TGTGCCAGCAGCTTGGCTACGGGGCAGGGGGCTATCTACGAGCAGTACTTC	CASSLATGQGAIYEQYF
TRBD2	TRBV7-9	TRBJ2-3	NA	TGTGCCAGCAGAGGGACTAGCGGGGGCCATACCACAGATACGCAGTATTTT	CASRGTSGGHTTDTQYF
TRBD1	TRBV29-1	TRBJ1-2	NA	TGCAGCGTTTGGACAGGGGAGGGGTCGAGGACCTTC	CSVWTGEGSRTF
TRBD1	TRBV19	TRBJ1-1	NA	TGTGCCAGTAGTGAGGGACAGGGGATTTCCGACACTGAAGCTTTCTTT	CASSEGQGISDTEAFF
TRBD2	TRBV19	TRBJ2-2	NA	TGTGCCATCACCGGGACTAGCACCGGGGAGCTGTTTTTT	CAITGTSTGELFF
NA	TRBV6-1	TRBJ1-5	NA	TGTGCCAGCAGTGGATTACAGGGATATAGCAATCAGCCCCAGCATTTT	CASSGLQGYSNQPQHF
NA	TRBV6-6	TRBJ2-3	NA	TGTGCCAGCAGTTACTCGAAGGACAGACGCACAGATACGCAGTATTTT	CASSYSKDRRTDTQYF
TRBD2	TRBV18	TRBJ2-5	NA	TGTGCCAGCTCACCACCGGGAGGCCGCGGGGGGGCCGGCGAGACCCAGTACTTC	CASSPPGGRGGAGETQYF
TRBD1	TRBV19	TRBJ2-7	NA	TGTGCCAGCCGAGGGACAGGGAAAAGCGAGCAGTACTTC	CASRGTGKSEQYF
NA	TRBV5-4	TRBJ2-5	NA	TGTGCCAGCAGGGGTGGGACGGGGACTCAAGAGACCCAGTACTTC	CASRGGTGTQETQYF
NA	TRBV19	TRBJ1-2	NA	TGTGCCAGTAGTACCGGCTATGGCTACACCTTC	CASSTGYGYTF
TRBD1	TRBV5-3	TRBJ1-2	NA	TGTGCCAGAAGCCTTCGCGGACAGGTCAAGGACACCTTC	CARSLRGQVKDTF
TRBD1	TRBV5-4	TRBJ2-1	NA	TGTGCCAGCAGCGTACTTGCCGGGACAGGGGGCTTTCATGAGCAGTTCTTC	CASSVLAGTGGFHEQFF
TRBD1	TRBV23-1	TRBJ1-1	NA	TGCGCCAGCAATCAACAGGGGGCTTCTACTGAAGCTTTCTTT	CASNQQGASTEAFF